The present T cell receptor (beta chain) was sequenced within a study of blood T cells in healthy people across ages. General study results and limits: Leaving the PBMCs unsorted stopped any conclusive comparison of naive versus antigen-experienced cells.

Looked up from germline, CDR1 is MNHEY and CDR2 is SMNVEV (reference sequence). The CDR3 runs to 14 residues. V was pared by 5 bases and J by 1 base, with 12 bases between. A note on this clonotype: The antigen is unknown.

Extraction yielded at least 5 micrograms of total RNA per sample. Primed by a sample-barcoded 5' primer and a J-beta primer mix, a second PCR proceeded for about 7 to 11 cycles. In TCRdb, the 5' RACE reads were re-called with MiXCR into one record per CDR3 protein. Among over a million distinct CDR3 sequences, approximately 43% were seen once, and the ten largest hold approximately 4%. The receptor comes from a woman aged 18-30 years in good health. Material for sequencing was blood. The V gene is TRBV27, the J gene TRBJ2-7; D is uncertain. As DNA, the CDR3 is TGTGCCAGCAGTGGATCTAGGAGATCCTACGAGCAGTACTTC. It translates to CASSGSRRSYEQYF.